This paragraph reports one TCR beta chain. Its antigen is unknown. The CDR3, from cysteine to phenylalanine, totals 15 residues. Only the CDR3 portion is preserved as DNA: 45 bases, with reading frame beginning at the first base. The germline V gene (reference sequence) sets CDR1 to LNHDA and CDR2 to SQIVND. V and J are trimmed by 3 bases and 3 bases, and the gene matches miss 6 bases of the junction. The data are from a study of control samples from healthy donors and cancer patients (TCRdb year 2020). The method behind the library was the immunoSEQ multiplex PCR assay. The clones in this table, taken by TCRdb from immuneACCESS, are in-frame only. Not every clone is retained; where verified, under half of the shortfall comes from an unresolved V gene, and the cause of the rest is unknown. The table kept for this sample lists 150,000 to 200,000 clones. In total, the top ten clones hold roughly 2% of the sample.

The sequenced material came from blood. The chain employs TRBV19 and TRBJ1-1, and 8 junctional nucleotides match TRBD1. The source of this sequence is a woman between 25 and 40 years old in good health. The sequenced DNA is TGTGCCAGTAGTATTCAGGGGGCTTTGGACACTGAAGCTTTCTTT. This yields the protein CASSIQGALDTEAFF.